These T cell receptor beta chains were read from a single sample in a study of blood T cells in healthy people across ages. A single record per CDR3 protein comes from TCRdb applying MiXCR to the 5' RACE reads. The profile shows about 930,000 distinct CDR3 sequences, 29% of them singletons. These records were also assigned to another study, of T cells of mothers and their children.

Sequenced input: blood. Every receptor here comes from a woman in her thirties or forties in good health. Each CDR3 is given with its conserved first and last residue. Each record gives: D gene, clone size, V gene, J gene, CDR3 DNA, CDR3 protein. D genes are given only for firm matches. Size values are once, few and many counts, or a class for expanded clones, and some rows have none.

d_call: NA; clone_size: many; v_call: TRBV20-1; j_call: TRBJ2-1; cdr3_nt: TGCAGTGCGTTGGGGGACTACAATGAGCAGTTCTTC; cdr3_aa: CSALGDYNEQFF
d_call: TRBD2; clone_size: many; v_call: TRBV5-1; j_call: TRBJ2-7; cdr3_nt: TGCGCCAGCAGCCTGACTAGCCAAACCTACGAGCAGTACTTC; cdr3_aa: CASSLTSQTYEQYF
d_call: NA; clone_size: few; v_call: TRBV14; j_call: TRBJ2-7; cdr3_nt: TGTGCCAGCAGCCAACTGATGTCGTACGAGCAGTACTTC; cdr3_aa: CASSQLMSYEQYF
d_call: TRBD2; clone_size: NA; v_call: TRBV7-8; j_call: TRBJ2-4; cdr3_nt: TGTGCCAGCAGCACGGGACTAGCGGGTCCTGGCGCTGAGCAGTACTTC; cdr3_aa: CASSTGLAGPGAEQYF
d_call: NA; clone_size: few; v_call: TRBV7-2; j_call: TRBJ2-7; cdr3_nt: TGTGCCAGCAGCTTAGGTCTTTGGGGGTACGAGCAGTACTTC; cdr3_aa: CASSLGLWGYEQYF
d_call: NA; clone_size: NA; v_call: TRBV30; j_call: TRBJ2-2; cdr3_nt: TGTGCCTGGAGAGGAATAAGGACCGGGGAGCTGTTTTTT; cdr3_aa: CAWRGIRTGELFF
d_call: TRBD1; clone_size: NA; v_call: TRBV6-4; j_call: TRBJ2-1; cdr3_nt: TGTGCCAGCAGTTACTCGACGGGGACAGGACACAATGAGCAGTTCTTC; cdr3_aa: CASSYSTGTGHNEQFF
d_call: NA; clone_size: NA; v_call: TRBV6-5; j_call: TRBJ1-6; cdr3_nt: TGTGCCAGCAGTTACGAGGGTCGGCAACATAATTCACCCCTCCACTTT; cdr3_aa: CASSYEGRQHNSPLHF
d_call: TRBD2; clone_size: few; v_call: TRBV7-9; j_call: TRBJ2-1; cdr3_nt: TGTGCCAGCAGCTTACGGTATAGCGGGGAGTACAATGAGCAGTTCTTC; cdr3_aa: CASSLRYSGEYNEQFF
d_call: NA; clone_size: many; v_call: TRBV29-1; j_call: TRBJ2-1; cdr3_nt: TGCAGCGTTGTAGTCATCTTGTACAATGAGCAGTTCTTC; cdr3_aa: CSVVVILYNEQFF
d_call: TRBD1; clone_size: few; v_call: TRBV29-1; j_call: TRBJ1-2; cdr3_nt: TGCAGCGCCCCTTTGACAGGGGACCCTGGCTACACCTTC; cdr3_aa: CSAPLTGDPGYTF
d_call: NA; clone_size: NA; v_call: TRBV19; j_call: TRBJ1-1; cdr3_nt: TGTGCCAGTAGACAGGGTGGTCGGGACACTGAAGCTTTCTTT; cdr3_aa: CASRQGGRDTEAFF
d_call: NA; clone_size: NA; v_call: TRBV7-2; j_call: TRBJ2-5; cdr3_nt: TGTGCCAGCAGCTTACTGCTAAACAAAGAGACCCAGTACTTC; cdr3_aa: CASSLLLNKETQYF
d_call: TRBD1; clone_size: many; v_call: TRBV29-1; j_call: TRBJ2-7; cdr3_nt: TGCAGCGCCACCGGGACAGGGAACTACGAGCAGTACTTC; cdr3_aa: CSATGTGNYEQYF
d_call: NA; clone_size: many; v_call: TRBV6-2/TRBV6-3; j_call: TRBJ1-2; cdr3_nt: TGTGCCCCCAACACGTGGCGGGGCTACACCTTC; cdr3_aa: CAPNTWRGYTF
d_call: NA; clone_size: once; v_call: TRBV7-2; j_call: TRBJ2-1; cdr3_nt: TGTGCCAGCAGCTTAGCAACGGGAGTTCAGTATGAGCAGTTCTTC; cdr3_aa: CASSLATGVQYEQFF
d_call: NA; clone_size: NA; v_call: TRBV15; j_call: TRBJ2-3; cdr3_nt: TGTACCACCAGTATACGGCGACTAGGTGGAACAGATACGCAGTATTTT; cdr3_aa: CTTSIRRLGGTDTQYF
d_call: NA; clone_size: NA; v_call: TRBV6-2/TRBV6-3; j_call: TRBJ2-1; cdr3_nt: TGTGCCAGCAGTCCAGCTAGCGTCAATGAGCAGTTCTTC; cdr3_aa: CASSPASVNEQFF
d_call: TRBD2; clone_size: few; v_call: TRBV20-1; j_call: TRBJ2-7; cdr3_nt: TGCAGTGCTTATACCGGGACTAGCACAGAGCAGTACTTC; cdr3_aa: CSAYTGTSTEQYF
d_call: TRBD1; clone_size: few; v_call: TRBV4-2; j_call: TRBJ2-1; cdr3_nt: TGTGCCAGCAGCCAACAAGCCTACAGGGGCGTTGGGGAAAATGAGCAGTTCTTC; cdr3_aa: CASSQQAYRGVGENEQFF
d_call: NA; clone_size: many; v_call: TRBV5-1; j_call: TRBJ1-2; cdr3_nt: TGCGCCAGCAGCGAACTGACAGGCGGTAACTATGGCTACACCTTC; cdr3_aa: CASSELTGGNYGYTF
d_call: TRBD1; clone_size: many; v_call: TRBV5-5; j_call: TRBJ2-4; cdr3_nt: TGTGCCAGCAGCTGGGACCAGGGGGTAAACATTCAGTACTTC; cdr3_aa: CASSWDQGVNIQYF
d_call: TRBD1; clone_size: many; v_call: TRBV7-6; j_call: TRBJ2-1; cdr3_nt: TGTGCCAGCAGCTTAGCTTCAACCCCGGGACAGGGGGTTAATGAGCAGTTCTTC; cdr3_aa: CASSLASTPGQGVNEQFF
d_call: TRBD2; clone_size: few; v_call: TRBV7-2; j_call: TRBJ2-1; cdr3_nt: TGTGCCAGCAGCTTAACTAGCGGGGCTAATGAGCAGTTCTTC; cdr3_aa: CASSLTSGANEQFF
d_call: NA; clone_size: many; v_call: TRBV20-1; j_call: TRBJ2-1; cdr3_nt: TGCAGTGCTAGAGATGGAGGGGAGAATGAGCAGTTCTTC; cdr3_aa: CSARDGGENEQFF
d_call: NA; clone_size: few; v_call: TRBV20-1; j_call: TRBJ2-1; cdr3_nt: TGCAGTGCTCGGACAGAGAGGAGTCGCGGGCAGTTCTTC; cdr3_aa: CSARTERSRGQFF
d_call: TRBD1; clone_size: NA; v_call: TRBV7-9; j_call: TRBJ1-4; cdr3_nt: TGTGCCAGCAGCTTCAACCCGACAGGGGGTAGGGAAAAACTGTTTTTT; cdr3_aa: CASSFNPTGGREKLFF
d_call: TRBD2; clone_size: once; v_call: TRBV4-2; j_call: TRBJ2-1; cdr3_nt: TGTGCCAGCAGCCAAGAGGGACTAGCGCCTGTCAGCTCCTACAATGAGCAGTTCTTC; cdr3_aa: CASSQEGLAPVSSYNEQFF
d_call: TRBD2; clone_size: many; v_call: TRBV6-4; j_call: TRBJ2-7; cdr3_nt: TGTGCCAGCAGTGAGCTAGCGGGGAGCTCCTACGAGCAGTACTTC; cdr3_aa: CASSELAGSSYEQYF
d_call: TRBD1; clone_size: once; v_call: TRBV20-1; j_call: TRBJ1-4; cdr3_nt: TGCAGTGCTAGGCGGCGGACAGGGGATGGAGAAAAACTGTTTTTT; cdr3_aa: CSARRRTGDGEKLFF
d_call: TRBD1; clone_size: NA; v_call: TRBV25-1; j_call: TRBJ2-6; cdr3_nt: TGTGCCAGCAGTCCTCGTCCCGGGACAGGGTCTGGGGCCAGCGTCCTGACTTTC; cdr3_aa: CASSPRPGTGSGASVLTF
d_call: NA; clone_size: many; v_call: TRBV7-2; j_call: TRBJ2-5; cdr3_nt: TGTGCCAGCAGTCCCACCAGGGGAAGGGAGACCCAGTACTTC; cdr3_aa: CASSPTRGRETQYF
d_call: NA; clone_size: NA; v_call: TRBV27; j_call: TRBJ2-2; cdr3_nt: TGTGCCAGCAGTTTAGGACGCTCGTCGACCGGGGAGCTGTTTTTT; cdr3_aa: CASSLGRSSTGELFF
d_call: TRBD1; clone_size: NA; v_call: TRBV12-3/TRBV12-4; j_call: TRBJ1-2; cdr3_nt: TGTGCCAGCAGCCGACGACAGGGGGCGGATGGCTACACCTTC; cdr3_aa: CASSRRQGADGYTF
d_call: TRBD2; clone_size: few; v_call: TRBV6-6; j_call: TRBJ2-3; cdr3_nt: TGTGCCAGCAGTTACAAGCGGGGGAGCACAGATACGCAGTATTTT; cdr3_aa: CASSYKRGSTDTQYF
d_call: NA; clone_size: many; v_call: TRBV7-2; j_call: TRBJ2-7; cdr3_nt: TGTGCCAGCAGTCCTTACAACTCCTACGAGCAGTACTTC; cdr3_aa: CASSPYNSYEQYF
d_call: TRBD1; clone_size: NA; v_call: TRBV27; j_call: TRBJ1-2; cdr3_nt: TGTGCCTGCAGTGCCTACAGGGGGATAAACTATGGCTACACCTTC; cdr3_aa: CACSAYRGINYGYTF
d_call: NA; clone_size: NA; v_call: TRBV7-9; j_call: TRBJ1-6; cdr3_nt: TGTGCCAGCAGCTTAACGTCAGGGGAAATACCCCTCCACTTT; cdr3_aa: CASSLTSGEIPLHF
d_call: NA; clone_size: NA; v_call: TRBV7-3; j_call: TRBJ2-2; cdr3_nt: TGTGCCAGCAGCTTGGCAGGCCGTCCCGGGGAGCTGTTTTTT; cdr3_aa: CASSLAGRPGELFF
d_call: NA; clone_size: NA; v_call: TRBV6-2/TRBV6-3; j_call: TRBJ2-7; cdr3_nt: TGTGCCAGCAGGCCCCGGGACTGGTCCTACGAGCAGTACTTC; cdr3_aa: CASRPRDWSYEQYF
d_call: NA; clone_size: many; v_call: TRBV5-1; j_call: TRBJ2-2; cdr3_nt: TGCGCCAGCAGCTTGGTAGAACAGTCGAACACCGGGGAGCTGTTTTTT; cdr3_aa: CASSLVEQSNTGELFF
d_call: NA; clone_size: NA; v_call: TRBV6-1; j_call: TRBJ1-1; cdr3_nt: TGTGCCAGCAGTGCGAACCCCCAAGTGAACACTGAAGCTTTCTTT; cdr3_aa: CASSANPQVNTEAFF
d_call: NA; clone_size: NA; v_call: TRBV20-1; j_call: TRBJ1-2; cdr3_nt: TGCAGTGCTAGAGAGCGAGGGAGTTTGAGAGGCTACACCTTC; cdr3_aa: CSARERGSLRGYTF
d_call: TRBD1; clone_size: many; v_call: TRBV5-6; j_call: TRBJ2-4; cdr3_nt: TGTGCCAGCAGCACACCGGGACAGGGAAACAGAGCCAAAAACATTCAGTACTTC; cdr3_aa: CASSTPGQGNRAKNIQYF
d_call: TRBD2; clone_size: NA; v_call: TRBV5-1; j_call: TRBJ2-1; cdr3_nt: TGCGCCAGCAGCCCGACTAGCGGGGTTTTTAGTGAGCAGTTCTTC; cdr3_aa: CASSPTSGVFSEQFF
d_call: TRBD1; clone_size: few; v_call: TRBV5-6; j_call: TRBJ1-4; cdr3_nt: TGTGCCAGCAGCTTGCCGGGACAGGAAGAAAAACTGTTTTTT; cdr3_aa: CASSLPGQEEKLFF
d_call: NA; clone_size: few; v_call: TRBV20-1; j_call: TRBJ2-1; cdr3_nt: TGCAGTGCTTACCCCGGAGGAGCCAATGAGCAGTTCTTC; cdr3_aa: CSAYPGGANEQFF
d_call: TRBD1; clone_size: NA; v_call: TRBV7-9; j_call: TRBJ1-2; cdr3_nt: TGTGCCAGCAGACTAATTTCAGGGGGTGGGAGCTATGGCTACACCTTC; cdr3_aa: CASRLISGGGSYGYTF
d_call: TRBD1; clone_size: NA; v_call: TRBV28; j_call: TRBJ2-7; cdr3_nt: TGTGCCAGCAAACGACAGGGGATTACCTACGAGCAGTACTTC; cdr3_aa: CASKRQGITYEQYF
d_call: NA; clone_size: NA; v_call: TRBV7-9; j_call: TRBJ2-5; cdr3_nt: TGTGCCAGCAGCTGGGAGGGGGAAGGGACCCAGTACTTC; cdr3_aa: CASSWEGEGTQYF
d_call: NA; clone_size: few; v_call: TRBV18; j_call: TRBJ2-7; cdr3_nt: TGTGCCAGCTCACCTAGGGACTTAGAAACCTACGAGCAGTACTTC; cdr3_aa: CASSPRDLETYEQYF
d_call: NA; clone_size: many; v_call: TRBV7-2; j_call: TRBJ2-7; cdr3_nt: TGTGCCAGCACCCCCCGGGGCAGCTCCTACGAGCAGTACTTC; cdr3_aa: CASTPRGSSYEQYF
d_call: NA; clone_size: few; v_call: TRBV30; j_call: TRBJ2-7; cdr3_nt: TGTGCCTGGAGTGTTTCCAGGTACGAGCAGTACTTC; cdr3_aa: CAWSVSRYEQYF
d_call: TRBD1; clone_size: many; v_call: TRBV3-1; j_call: TRBJ2-1; cdr3_nt: TGTGCCAGCAGCCAAGGGACAGGGGGTGAGCAGTTCTTC; cdr3_aa: CASSQGTGGEQFF
d_call: NA; clone_size: NA; v_call: TRBV28; j_call: TRBJ2-5; cdr3_nt: TGTGCCAGCAAGGTGGGGCCCCAAGAGACCCAGTACTTC; cdr3_aa: CASKVGPQETQYF
d_call: NA; clone_size: few; v_call: TRBV2; j_call: TRBJ2-5; cdr3_nt: TGTGCCATGATTCAGGGGGAGACCCAGTACTTC; cdr3_aa: CAMIQGETQYF